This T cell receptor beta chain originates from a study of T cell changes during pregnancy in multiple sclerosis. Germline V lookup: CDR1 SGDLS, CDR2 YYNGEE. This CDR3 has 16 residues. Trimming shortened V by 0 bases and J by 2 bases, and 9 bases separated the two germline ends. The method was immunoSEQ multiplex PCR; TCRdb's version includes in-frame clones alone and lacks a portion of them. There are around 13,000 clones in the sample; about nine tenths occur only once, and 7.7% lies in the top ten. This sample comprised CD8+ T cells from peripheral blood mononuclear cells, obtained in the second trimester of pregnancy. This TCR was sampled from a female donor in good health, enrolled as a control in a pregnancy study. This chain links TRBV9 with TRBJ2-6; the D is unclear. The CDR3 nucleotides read TGTGCCAGCAGCGTAGGTGGCCTTACTGGGGCCAACGTCCTGACTTTC. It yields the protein CASSVGGLTGANVLTF.